These T cell receptor beta chains were read from a single sample in a study of blood T cells in healthy people across ages. One entry per CDR3 protein results from TCRdb running MiXCR on the 5' RACE reads. Of 600,000 to 650,000 distinct CDR3 sequences in the sample, 58% were seen once. Sequencing was performed on blood. The receptors here all came from a man in his 60s in good health. CDR3s include the opening cysteine and the closing phenylalanine or tryptophan. The D gene is left open where the match is weak. Size is stated for part of the rows, as once, few or many counts, or as a class when the clone is expanded.

d_call	v_call	j_call	clone_size	cdr3_nt	cdr3_aa
NA	TRBV5-1	TRBJ2-7	NA	TGCGCCAGCAGGGGAGGGCAGGGGACAGGATACGAGCAGTACTTC	CASRGGQGTGYEQYF
NA	TRBV29-1	TRBJ2-1	many	TGCAGCGTGACAGTCAGGGCAAACAATGAGCAGTTCTTC	CSVTVRANNEQFF
TRBD2	TRBV5-5	TRBJ2-1	NA	TGTGCCAGCAGCTTGGATGCGGGGGGCTATGAGCAGTTCTTC	CASSLDAGGYEQFF
TRBD1	TRBV2	TRBJ1-1	NA	TGTGCCAGCATGGCAGGACAGGGCTCAACTGAAGCTTTCTTT	CASMAGQGSTEAFF
NA	TRBV7-2	TRBJ2-1	NA	TGTGCCAGCAGCCCCACGGTGAGGGAGCAGTTCTTC	CASSPTVREQFF
NA	TRBV5-1	TRBJ2-2	few	TGCGCCAGCCGGGCCGCAGGCAACTCGAACACCGGGGAGCTGTTTTTT	CASRAAGNSNTGELFF
TRBD1	TRBV27	TRBJ2-5	NA	TGTGCCAGCAGTCCTTACAGGGGGCGTGACCAAGAGACCCAGTACTTC	CASSPYRGRDQETQYF
TRBD2	TRBV7-2	TRBJ2-1	few	TGTGCCAGCAGCTTAGGGTCCCCGGGACTAGCGGGGGGTAATGAGCAGTTCTTC	CASSLGSPGLAGGNEQFF
TRBD2	TRBV9	TRBJ2-1	NA	TGTGCCAGCAGCGCAAAGAAGCGGGGGGGATACAATGAGCAGTTCTTC	CASSAKKRGGYNEQFF
TRBD1	TRBV12-3/TRBV12-4	TRBJ1-2	NA	TGTGCCAGCAGTCCGGACAGGGGGCTTGGGAACTATGGCTACACCTTC	CASSPDRGLGNYGYTF
NA	TRBV24-1	TRBJ2-1	NA	TGTGCCACCAGTGAGGCCGGAGGGAGCTCCTACAATGAGCAGTTCTTC	CATSEAGGSSYNEQFF
TRBD1	TRBV9	TRBJ2-3	NA	TGTGCCAGCAGCCTCAGGAGGGGCGACAGGGGACGGGACACAGATACGCAGTATTTT	CASSLRRGDRGRDTDTQYF
TRBD1	TRBV10-3	TRBJ1-2	NA	TGTGCCATCAGTGGACAGGGGAATACTAACTATGGCTACACCTTC	CAISGQGNTNYGYTF
TRBD1	TRBV28	TRBJ1-6	NA	TGTGCCAGCAGTTCGGGACAGATAACCTATAATTCACCCCTCCACTTT	CASSSGQITYNSPLHF
NA	TRBV16	TRBJ1-2	NA	TGTGCCAGCAGCCCCCGAGCTGGAACGAAAATCTATGGCTACACCTTC	CASSPRAGTKIYGYTF
NA	TRBV6-5	TRBJ1-2	many	TGTGCCAGCAGCCCGGGTGGCAGGGGTATCTCTGGCTACACCTTC	CASSPGGRGISGYTF
NA	TRBV20-1	TRBJ1-5	NA	TGCAGTGCTAGACCCGGACGGGGGCAGTTCGGGCCCCAGCATTTT	CSARPGRGQFGPQHF
NA	TRBV2	TRBJ1-5	NA	TGTGCCAGCAGTTACACCGGGACCCTTAGCAATCAGCCCCAGCATTTT	CASSYTGTLSNQPQHF
NA	TRBV20-1	TRBJ2-5	NA	TGCAGTGCTAGACCACCGGTCAACCCCCACGAGACCCAGTACTTC	CSARPPVNPHETQYF
NA	TRBV3-1	TRBJ2-5	NA	TGTGCCAGCAGCCAAGATCCAGTCACCGTCCGAGAGACCCAGTACTTC	CASSQDPVTVRETQYF
TRBD1	TRBV5-1	TRBJ2-5	NA	TGCGCCAGCACCCGACAGGGGAGAGAGACCCAGTACTTC	CASTRQGRETQYF
NA	TRBV20-1	TRBJ2-5	NA	TGCAGTGCACGTGGGGCCTACGGGCAGTACTTC	CSARGAYGQYF
NA	TRBV5-1	TRBJ2-1	NA	TGCGCCAGCACACAACAGGGTCGCAATGAGCAGTTCTTC	CASTQQGRNEQFF
TRBD1	TRBV11-2	TRBJ2-1	NA	TGTGCCAGCAGCGACTGGACAGGGAGGTACAATGAGCAGTTCTTC	CASSDWTGRYNEQFF
NA	TRBV6-2/TRBV6-3	TRBJ2-1	few	TGTGCCAGCAGCTTCGAGGGTGTCGGTGGCGATGAGCAGTTCTTC	CASSFEGVGGDEQFF
TRBD2	TRBV10-3	TRBJ2-7	NA	TGTGCCATCAGTGAGTCGGCGCTAGCGGGAGGCTACGAGCAGTACTTC	CAISESALAGGYEQYF
NA	TRBV20-1	TRBJ1-2	NA	TGCAGTGCTAGTTCGGGGGGTAACTATGGCTACACCTTC	CSASSGGNYGYTF
NA	TRBV20-1	TRBJ1-3	NA	TGCAGTGCTCAAACAGGGTTACACTCTGGAAACACCATATATTTT	CSAQTGLHSGNTIYF
TRBD1	TRBV7-9	TRBJ2-5	few	TGTGCCAGCAGCTTATTTGACAGGGGGCCGGAGACCCAGTACTTC	CASSLFDRGPETQYF
NA	TRBV12-3/TRBV12-4	TRBJ2-7	NA	TGTGCCAGCAGTTCACAGGGAAACAATGAGCAGTACTTC	CASSSQGNNEQYF
TRBD2	TRBV6-7	TRBJ2-1	NA	TGTGCCAGCAGCTCTAGCGGGGGGTGCGATGAGCAGTTCTTC	CASSSSGGCDEQFF
NA	TRBV25-1	TRBJ2-3	NA	TGTGCCAGCAGTGATGGGACTCTCTCAGCGGATACGCAGTATTTT	CASSDGTLSADTQYF
NA	TRBV29-1	TRBJ2-6	NA	TGCAGCGTTAAAATCTCTGGGGCCAACGTCCTGACTTTC	CSVKISGANVLTF
NA	TRBV25-1	TRBJ2-7	NA	TGTGCCAGCAGTGAGTCAGGGCGGAACGAGCAGTACTTC	CASSESGRNEQYF
TRBD1	TRBV5-5	TRBJ2-5	NA	TGTGCCAGCAGCCCTTCACAGGGGGCGGAGACCCAGTACTTC	CASSPSQGAETQYF
NA	TRBV20-1	TRBJ2-7	NA	TGCAGTGCTAGCGGGCTATACTCCTACGAGCAGTACTTC	CSASGLYSYEQYF
NA	TRBV29-1	TRBJ2-1	NA	TGCAGCGTTGAATCTGATCCCCGAAACAATGAGCAGTTCTTC	CSVESDPRNNEQFF
NA	TRBV7-2	TRBJ2-5	few	TGTGCCAGCAGCTTAGTTGCTAGCCCAGAGACCCAGTACTTC	CASSLVASPETQYF
NA	TRBV7-2	TRBJ1-4	NA	TGTGCCAGCAGCGTGTACGGTAATGAAAAACTGTTTTTT	CASSVYGNEKLFF
TRBD2	TRBV20-1	TRBJ2-5	NA	TGCAGTGCTTCCGAACTAGCGGGGCAAGAGACCCAGTACTTC	CSASELAGQETQYF
NA	TRBV5-1	TRBJ2-2	NA	TGCGCCAGCAGCCCAGGCCGTGCAGACGGGGAGCTGTTTTTT	CASSPGRADGELFF
TRBD1	TRBV12-3/TRBV12-4	TRBJ2-1	NA	TGTGCCAGCAGTTTTCAGGGGGCTATAGTGTACAATGAGCAGTTCTTC	CASSFQGAIVYNEQFF
NA	TRBV18	TRBJ1-1	NA	TGTGCCAGCTCACCGCCGCTAGCGAACACTGAAGCTTTCTTT	CASSPPLANTEAFF
TRBD1	TRBV19	TRBJ2-3	NA	TGTGCCAGTACCCCGGGACAGGCTACAGATACGCAGTATTTT	CASTPGQATDTQYF
TRBD2	TRBV20-1	TRBJ2-1	many	TGCAGTGCTAGGGGCGGGGGGGCGAGGAATGAGCAGTTCTTC	CSARGGGARNEQFF
NA	TRBV3-1	TRBJ1-2	NA	TGTGCCAGCAGCCAAGAACGGAACGAAGCTAACTATGGCTACACCTTC	CASSQERNEANYGYTF
TRBD2	TRBV6-6	TRBJ2-3	NA	TGTGCCAGCAGTTACGGCGGGGGGTTCGGGGCTTCAGATACGCAGTATTTT	CASSYGGGFGASDTQYF
TRBD2	TRBV5-1	TRBJ2-2	NA	TGCGCCAGCAATCGAGTGACTAGCGGGGCTAACGGGGAGCTGTTTTTT	CASNRVTSGANGELFF
NA	TRBV6-6	TRBJ2-1	many	TGTGCCAGCCGCCCCGTGGGGGGGCGGAATGAGCAGTTCTTC	CASRPVGGRNEQFF
NA	TRBV7-8	TRBJ2-3	NA	TGTGCCAGCAGGTTAGCCAGGGGTTCAGATACGCAGTATTTT	CASRLARGSDTQYF
NA	TRBV10-3	TRBJ2-1	NA	TGTGCCATCAGCGGGCAGTCAGAGACCCAGTTCTTC	CAISGQSETQFF
NA	TRBV5-1	TRBJ2-3	NA	TGCGCCAGCAGCTTGAGCCCAGAACGAGATACGCAGTATTTT	CASSLSPERDTQYF
TRBD1	TRBV12-3/TRBV12-4	TRBJ2-3	few	TGTGCCAGCGGTGACAGGGGGAGCACAGATACGCAGTATTTT	CASGDRGSTDTQYF
TRBD1	TRBV28	TRBJ1-4	NA	TGTGCCAGCCTCCCTGGGGGACAGGGAGGTGAAAAACTGTTTTTT	CASLPGGQGGEKLFF
TRBD1	TRBV28	TRBJ1-1	NA	TGTGCCAGCAGGGGACAGGGGGCGGATGAAGCTTTCTTT	CASRGQGADEAFF